These T cell receptor beta chains were read from a single sample in a study of response to subunit inactivated influenza vaccine. TCRdb re-called the RT-PCR reads through MiXCR, storing one row per CDR3 protein. The sample has hundreds of thousands of distinct CDR3 sequences, around a sixth seen once. The input for sequencing was PBMCs from blood, taken 11 to 12 days after vaccination. The receptors stem from a man between 50 and 59 years old who received an inactivated influenza vaccine. The CDR3 runs from the conserved cysteine through the conserved F or W. The D gene is left open where the match is weak. Expanded clones get a size class; other rows say once, few or many, or leave the size out.

j_gene: TRBJ2-1; d_gene: -; abundance: -; v_gene: TRBV11-2; CDR3aa: CASSPLWGHQPVGNEQFF; CDR3nt: TGTGCCAGCAGCCCCCTATGGGGGCACCAACCTGTAGGGAATGAGCAGTTCTTC
j_gene: TRBJ2-6; d_gene: -; abundance: many; v_gene: TRBV7-8; CDR3aa: CASSLHRGTGANVLTF; CDR3nt: TGTGCCAGCAGCTTACACCGGGGAACGGGGGCCAACGTCCTGACTTTC
j_gene: TRBJ1-1; d_gene: -; abundance: few; v_gene: TRBV20-1; CDR3aa: CSAPKGGWDTEAFF; CDR3nt: TGCAGTGCCCCCAAAGGGGGATGGGACACTGAAGCTTTCTTT
j_gene: TRBJ2-1; d_gene: TRBD2; abundance: many; v_gene: TRBV20-1; CDR3aa: CSAWLFALAGDEQFF; CDR3nt: TGCAGTGCTTGGCTCTTTGCCCTAGCGGGAGATGAGCAGTTCTTC
j_gene: TRBJ2-3; d_gene: -; abundance: few; v_gene: TRBV10-3; CDR3aa: CAISESFGPSTDTQYF; CDR3nt: TGTGCCATCAGTGAGTCGTTTGGGCCCAGCACAGATACGCAGTATTTT
j_gene: TRBJ2-7; d_gene: TRBD2; abundance: once; v_gene: TRBV20-1; CDR3aa: CSARERTGGPRNEQYF; CDR3nt: TGCAGTGCTAGAGAAAGGACGGGAGGGCCAAGGAACGAGCAGTACTTC
j_gene: TRBJ2-1; d_gene: TRBD2; abundance: -; v_gene: TRBV30; CDR3aa: CAWSAPLAGGSYNEQFF; CDR3nt: TGTGCCTGGAGTGCCCCCCTAGCGGGAGGTTCCTACAATGAGCAGTTCTTC
j_gene: TRBJ2-2; d_gene: -; abundance: few; v_gene: TRBV7-9; CDR3aa: CASSLPGVRDTGELFF; CDR3nt: TGTGCCAGCAGCTTACCGGGGGTGCGGGACACCGGGGAGCTGTTTTTT
j_gene: TRBJ2-3; d_gene: -; abundance: -; v_gene: TRBV5-1; CDR3aa: CASSLNTGEDTQYF; CDR3nt: TGCGCCAGCAGCTTGAATACGGGGGAAGATACGCAGTATTTT
j_gene: TRBJ2-5; d_gene: -; abundance: -; v_gene: TRBV7-2; CDR3aa: CASMALAGVLGYF; CDR3nt: TGTGCCAGCATGGCCCTGGCAGGGGTTTTAGGGTACTTC
j_gene: TRBJ2-7; d_gene: TRBD1; abundance: -; v_gene: TRBV6-2/TRBV6-3; CDR3aa: CASSYYRDRDDEQYF; CDR3nt: TGTGCCAGCAGTTACTACCGGGACAGGGACGACGAGCAGTACTTC
j_gene: TRBJ2-5; d_gene: -; abundance: once; v_gene: TRBV6-5; CDR3aa: CASSYYRYEETQYF; CDR3nt: TGTGCCAGCAGTTACTACCGTTATGAAGAGACCCAGTACTTC
j_gene: TRBJ2-3; d_gene: -; abundance: -; v_gene: TRBV5-1; CDR3aa: CASRTVGLTDTQYF; CDR3nt: TGCGCCAGCAGGACAGTTGGGTTGACAGATACGCAGTATTTT
j_gene: TRBJ1-1; d_gene: -; abundance: few; v_gene: TRBV29-1; CDR3aa: CSVEDRARAEAFF; CDR3nt: TGCAGCGTTGAAGACAGGGCAAGGGCTGAAGCTTTCTTT
j_gene: TRBJ2-3; d_gene: -; abundance: few; v_gene: TRBV28; CDR3aa: CASSPLQDTQYF; CDR3nt: TGTGCCAGCAGTCCACTCCAAGATACGCAGTATTTT
j_gene: TRBJ2-1; d_gene: -; abundance: few; v_gene: TRBV10-3; CDR3aa: CAAGSLSGEQFF; CDR3nt: TGTGCCGCCGGGTCATTGTCGGGTGAGCAGTTCTTC
j_gene: TRBJ1-4; d_gene: -; abundance: few; v_gene: TRBV7-9; CDR3aa: CASSLAAGWTNEKLFF; CDR3nt: TGTGCCAGCAGCTTAGCAGCAGGGTGGACTAATGAAAAACTGTTTTTT
j_gene: TRBJ2-1; d_gene: TRBD2; abundance: -; v_gene: TRBV7-2; CDR3aa: CASSLGSGSSFEQFF; CDR3nt: TGTGCCAGCAGCTTAGGTAGCGGGAGTAGTTTTGAGCAGTTCTTC
j_gene: TRBJ2-2; d_gene: TRBD2; abundance: -; v_gene: TRBV24-1; CDR3aa: CATSDRLALELFF; CDR3nt: TGTGCCACCAGTGACAGACTAGCGTTGGAGCTGTTTTTT
j_gene: TRBJ2-3; d_gene: TRBD2; abundance: few; v_gene: TRBV9; CDR3aa: CASSVDGGRADTQYF; CDR3nt: TGTGCCAGCAGCGTAGATGGCGGGAGGGCAGATACGCAGTATTTT
j_gene: TRBJ2-1; d_gene: -; abundance: -; v_gene: TRBV2; CDR3aa: CASSEPGGRDPEQFF; CDR3nt: TGTGCCAGCAGTGAACCCGGCGGCCGAGATCCTGAGCAGTTCTTC
j_gene: TRBJ2-7; d_gene: -; abundance: few; v_gene: TRBV27; CDR3aa: CASSPGNSPYEQYF; CDR3nt: TGTGCCAGCAGTCCTGGGAACAGTCCCTACGAGCAGTACTTC
j_gene: TRBJ2-7; d_gene: TRBD1; abundance: -; v_gene: TRBV15; CDR3aa: CATSRDRQGDEQYF; CDR3nt: TGTGCCACCAGCAGAGATAGACAGGGGGACGAGCAGTACTTC
j_gene: TRBJ2-5; d_gene: -; abundance: few; v_gene: TRBV20-1; CDR3aa: CSAGAVTIVLETQYF; CDR3nt: TGCAGTGCTGGCGCGGTGACGATTGTATTAGAGACCCAGTACTTC
j_gene: TRBJ2-5; d_gene: TRBD2; abundance: few; v_gene: TRBV7-2; CDR3aa: CASSLATRGVQETQYF; CDR3nt: TGTGCCAGCAGCTTAGCCACCCGGGGGGTCCAAGAGACCCAGTACTTC
j_gene: TRBJ2-6; d_gene: TRBD1; abundance: -; v_gene: TRBV11-1; CDR3aa: CASSLGTVWGEPGANVLTF; CDR3nt: TGTGCCAGCAGCCTTGGGACAGTCTGGGGAGAGCCTGGGGCCAACGTCCTGACTTTC
j_gene: TRBJ2-3; d_gene: TRBD2; abundance: few; v_gene: TRBV12-3/TRBV12-4; CDR3aa: CASSLSGRAADTQYF; CDR3nt: TGTGCCAGCAGTTTAAGCGGGAGGGCCGCAGATACGCAGTATTTT
j_gene: TRBJ2-7; d_gene: TRBD1; abundance: -; v_gene: TRBV11-2; CDR3aa: CASSIDRATAYEQYF; CDR3nt: TGTGCCAGCAGCATCGACAGGGCCACAGCCTACGAGCAGTACTTC
j_gene: TRBJ1-5; d_gene: TRBD1; abundance: -; v_gene: TRBV7-9; CDR3aa: CASSRDSRSNQPQHF; CDR3nt: TGTGCCAGCAGCCGGGACAGCAGAAGCAATCAGCCCCAGCATTTT
j_gene: TRBJ2-1; d_gene: -; abundance: -; v_gene: TRBV12-3/TRBV12-4; CDR3aa: CASRVAEVYNEQFF; CDR3nt: TGTGCCAGCAGGGTCGCGGAAGTTTACAATGAGCAGTTCTTC
j_gene: TRBJ2-2; d_gene: TRBD1; abundance: few; v_gene: TRBV29-1; CDR3aa: CSVEYRNRGNTGELFF; CDR3nt: TGCAGCGTTGAGTACCGAAACAGGGGGAACACCGGGGAGCTGTTTTTT
j_gene: TRBJ2-7; d_gene: -; abundance: -; v_gene: TRBV21-1; CDR3aa: CAGGRGRDSTYEQYF; CDR3nt: TGTGCCGGAGGGAGGGGTCGGGACAGCACCTACGAGCAGTACTTC
j_gene: TRBJ1-2; d_gene: TRBD1; abundance: -; v_gene: TRBV15; CDR3aa: CATRHGTGDNYGYTF; CDR3nt: TGTGCCACCAGACACGGGACAGGAGATAACTATGGCTACACCTTC
j_gene: TRBJ2-7; d_gene: -; abundance: few; v_gene: TRBV3-1; CDR3aa: CASSQVVQVVDEQYF; CDR3nt: TGTGCCAGCAGCCAAGTTGTTCAGGTAGTGGACGAGCAGTACTTC
j_gene: TRBJ2-1; d_gene: TRBD1; abundance: -; v_gene: TRBV6-1; CDR3aa: CASRGADRGRRVNNEQFF; CDR3nt: TGTGCCAGCAGGGGGGCGGACAGGGGGCGTCGGGTCAACAATGAGCAGTTCTTC
j_gene: TRBJ1-6; d_gene: TRBD1; abundance: few; v_gene: TRBV3-1; CDR3aa: CASSQAGQGRSPLHF; CDR3nt: TGTGCCAGCAGCCAAGCCGGACAGGGACGTTCACCCCTCCACTTT
j_gene: TRBJ2-5; d_gene: -; abundance: few; v_gene: TRBV11-1; CDR3aa: CASSLRPYQETQYF; CDR3nt: TGTGCCAGCAGCTTACGTCCTTACCAAGAGACCCAGTACTTC
j_gene: TRBJ2-3; d_gene: -; abundance: many; v_gene: TRBV20-1; CDR3aa: CSARDRRAQYF; CDR3nt: TGCAGTGCTAGAGATAGGCGGGCCCAGTATTTT
j_gene: TRBJ1-2; d_gene: -; abundance: few; v_gene: TRBV28; CDR3aa: CATKSQMTDPNYGYTF; CDR3nt: TGTGCCACCAAATCCCAAATGACAGACCCTAACTATGGCTACACCTTC
j_gene: TRBJ1-2; d_gene: -; abundance: few; v_gene: TRBV4-1; CDR3aa: CASSDGNNYGYTF; CDR3nt: TGCGCCAGCAGCGATGGAAATAACTATGGCTACACCTTC
j_gene: TRBJ2-5; d_gene: -; abundance: -; v_gene: TRBV20-1; CDR3aa: CSAKAGFDLVVETQYF; CDR3nt: TGCAGTGCTAAGGCGGGTTTCGACCTTGTGGTGGAGACCCAGTACTTC